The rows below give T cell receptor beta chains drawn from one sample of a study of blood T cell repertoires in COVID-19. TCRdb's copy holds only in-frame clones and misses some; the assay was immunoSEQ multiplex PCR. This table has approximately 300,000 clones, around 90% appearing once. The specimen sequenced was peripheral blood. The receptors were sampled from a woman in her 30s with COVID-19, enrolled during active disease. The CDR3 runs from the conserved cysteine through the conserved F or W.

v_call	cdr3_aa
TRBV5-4	CASSFPGGAVQETQYF
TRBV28	CASSFSGRADEQFF
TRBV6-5	CASSMGQSSYNEQFF
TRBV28	CASSLRAGELFF
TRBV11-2	CASSPAGLAGFSYEQYF
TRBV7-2	CASSSRGGGRDYGYTF
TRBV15	CATSSGTQGGTDTQYF
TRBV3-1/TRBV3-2	CASSPGTSGSYEQFF
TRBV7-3	CASSAPDRGLHEQFF
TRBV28	CASSFPQGAKYF
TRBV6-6	CASRREGPTGELFF
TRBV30	CAWSTGQGARGYTF
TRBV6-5	CASKRSINQPQHF
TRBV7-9	CASSRWDRANTEAFF
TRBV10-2	CASKAGDSKNIQYF
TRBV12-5	CASVPGQGNHQPQHF
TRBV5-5	CASSSDGIGELFF
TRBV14	CASSQDPRLADYEQYF
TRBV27	CASRPLAGGYEQYF
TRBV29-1	CSAGHSGGEQYF
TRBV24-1	CATSDPRVSNQPQHF
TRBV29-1	CSVEATVGTVYEQYF
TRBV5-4	CAGEGGGLISNQPQHF
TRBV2	CASSHHGGSTDTQYF
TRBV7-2	CASTQPGQGIHEQYF
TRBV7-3	CASSYPGNTDTQYF
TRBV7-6	CASSPRVAGGSSYNEQFF
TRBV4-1	CASSQVGRNQPQHF
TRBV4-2	CASSLRTSGSYEQYF
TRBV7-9	CASSPPQGQTNEKLFF
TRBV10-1	CASTGQESNEQFF
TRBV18	CASSPGLRGYPVTEAFF
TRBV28	CASSSIGGLSNQPQHF
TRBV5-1	CASSKSGLRTFATF
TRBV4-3	CASSPDSINTGELFF
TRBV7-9	CASSRNRGPQETQYF
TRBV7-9	CASRSQESGAFF
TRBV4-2	CASSLAVNTQYF
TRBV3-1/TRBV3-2	CASSQEVPGGPDTQYF
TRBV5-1	CASSTPGENTEAFF
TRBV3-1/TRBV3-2	CASRPGTLNTEAFF
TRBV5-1	CASSLTSRLVGTQYF
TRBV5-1	CASSFLARGTGELFF
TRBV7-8	CASSLGGGLGAFF
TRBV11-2	CASSEATGGMTEAFF
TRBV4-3	CASSRGLVTGGYTF
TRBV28	CASSYSAGRETQYF
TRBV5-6	CASSSTSGLANTGELFF
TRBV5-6	CASSLGGSQETQYF
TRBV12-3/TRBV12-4	CASSLLASPLHF
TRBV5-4	CASSFGPRTSGTSETQYF
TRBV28	CASSWSSWAGGNQETQYF
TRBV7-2	CASSPGLAGANEQFF
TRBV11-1	CASSGGDRANTEAFF
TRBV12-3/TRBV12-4	CASSLGGSEQFF
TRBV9	CASSVDLPRDTQYF
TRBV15	CATSRGLAEETQYF
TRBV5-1	CASSLRWDSRETQYF
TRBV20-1	CSAQGNTEAFF